One T cell receptor beta chain is described in this entry. Its antigen remains unidentified. This entry belongs to a study of cytomegalovirus exposure and HLA in healthy donors. With 60 Vbeta and 13 Jbeta primers, the PCR was carried out. Profiled with immunoSEQ multiplex PCR; TCRdb holds only in-frame clones, not every one. The sample shows 95,000 to 150,000 clones, roughly 63% of them seen only once. CDR3 size: 14 residues. Germline V lookup: CDR1 SNHLY, CDR2 FYNNEI. J was trimmed by 4 bases and V by 6 bases; bases with no gene match: 6. Overall study results and limits: Later work showed greater clonal expansion in HLA-associated TCR beta chains than in equally common others.

This receptor was taken from a man in his forties in good health and CMV-seropositive. Source material: PBMCs. The chain joins TRBV2 to TRBJ1-2, with TRBD1 identical over 9 bases. In DNA form, the CDR3 reads TGTGCCAGCAGCTGGGACAGGGAAGGCTATGGCTACACCTTC. Its translation is CASSWDREGYGYTF.